The following is a T cell receptor beta chain sequence with its context. Its antigen is unknown. The time point was: week 11, during vaccination. Vaccination used 300 ug of mutant IDH1 20-mer peptide per dose, with topical imiquimod. Trimming at V came to 3 bases and at J to 10 bases, leaving 2 bases not matched to a gene. The germline V gene has CDR1 SGHKS and CDR2 YYEKEE (reference sequence). The CDR3 spans 11 residues. The sample belongs to a study of a mutant IDH1 vaccine in newly diagnosed glioma. Libraries were prepared by immunoSEQ multiplex PCR; TCRdb keeps only in-frame clonotypes and omits some of them. This sample yields about 130,000 clones, of which about four fifths are seen a single time; 5% to 6% belongs to the top ten. Whole-study results and caveats: Changes to the top peripheral T cell clonotypes appeared unrelated to pseudoprogression.

This receptor was obtained from a man aged 40-50 years with glioma. The chain has TRBV5-5 and TRBJ1-1; 8 bases line up with TRBD1. The sequences come from PBMCs, collected from a glioma patient whose treatment included an IDH1 peptide vaccine. The CDR3 region is CASSSQGAAFF. CDR3 DNA: TGTGCCAGCAGCTCGCAGGGGGCAGCTTTCTTT.